Each of the 23 T cell receptor beta chains below was sequenced from the same sample in a study of T cells expressing NK-cell markers. TCRdb reanalyzed the 5' RACE reads, giving one entry per CDR3 protein sequence and no DNA. The listing contains some 280,000 distinct CDR3 sequences. The material sequenced was blood T cells: a sorted CD56 or NKG2C T cell subset, CD4+ or CD8+ T cells, or bulk PBMC T cells (not recorded which). The receptors here all came from a man aged 18 to 29 in good health.

The chain joins TRBV30 to TRBJ1-6; the TCRdb call, TRBD1, lacks DNA for checking. Germline-derived CDR1 and CDR2 are GTSNPN and SVGIG (reference sequence). This CDR3 has 12 residues. This CDR3 is CAGGQGGSPLHF.

V usage is TRBV24-1 and J usage is TRBJ2-6; TCRdb's assignment of TRBD1 cannot be checked, as there is no DNA. This CDR3 has 14 residues. The germline V gene encodes CDR1 KGHDR and CDR2 SFDVKD. The CDR3 region is CATGRGAGANVLTF.

The chain has TRBV19 and TRBJ1-6. This CDR3 spans 15 amino acids. From germline, CDR1 is LNHDA and CDR2 SQIVND (reference sequence). CDR3 in amino acids: CASSPERDWNSPLHF.

The rearrangement links TRBV9 to TRBJ1-2; the TCRdb D gene call, TRBD1, has no DNA to confirm it. Germline lookup yields CDR1 SGDLS and CDR2 YYNGEE. The CDR3 contains 14 residues. The CDR3 protein is CASSNRDRGPGYTF.

The chain couples TRBV6-5 to TRBJ2-1; TCRdb's D call, TRBD2, is unchecked because there is no DNA. The CDR3 totals 18 residues. In germline, CDR1 is MNHEY, CDR2 SVGAGI. CDR3 protein: CASSPGTSGRGRYNEQFF.

The chain uses TRBV20-1 and TRBJ2-3; the D call of TRBD1 rests on TCRdb alone, since no DNA is present to check it. Germline-derived CDR1 and CDR2 are DFQATT and SNEGSKA (reference sequence). CDR3 length equals 15 residues. CDR3 sequence: CSARTPGGARGTQYF.

This sequence joins TRBV5-6 and TRBJ1-5; TCRdb's assignment of TRBD1 cannot be checked, as there is no DNA. The CDR3 consists of 15 residues. Germline values: CDR1 SGHDT, CDR2 YYEEEE. The CDR3 protein is CASSPGTALNQPQHF.

This chain uses TRBV13 with TRBJ1-3; TCRdb's D call of TRBD1 is untestable without DNA. This CDR3 region has 13 residues. Germline V gene sequence: CDR1 PRHDT, CDR2 FYEKMQ (reference sequence). CDR3 sequence reads: CASSRTDGNTIYF.

The chain carries TRBV12-3 or TRBV12-4 and TRBJ2-4; without DNA, the TCRdb call of TRBD1 cannot be checked. The CDR3 contains 15 residues. This chain's CDR3 is CASYKTGFAKNIQYF.

The rearrangement joins TRBV11-2 to TRBJ2-2; the D call from TCRdb, TRBD1, cannot be confirmed without DNA. The germline V gene has CDR1 SGHAT and CDR2 FQNNGV. CDR3 length equals 15 residues. CDR3 protein: CASSLGTQGTGELFF.

The V and J genes are TRBV30 and TRBJ2-1; with no DNA, the TCRdb D assignment of TRBD1 cannot be verified. CDR3 length: 13 residues. Germline CDR1 and CDR2: GTSNPN and SVGIG (reference sequence). CDR3 residues: CAQRHPVYNEQFF. Supplemented by reference TRBV30 and TRBJ2-1, the full variable domain reads SQTIHQWPATLVQPVGSPLSLECTVEGTSNPNLYWYRQAAGRGLQLLFYSVGIGQISSEVPQNLSASRPQDRQFILSSKKLLLSDSGFYLCAQRHPVYNEQFFGPGTRLTVL.

This sequence joins TRBV10-3 and TRBJ2-3; TCRdb's D call of TRBD1 is untestable without DNA. Germline assignment: CDR1 ENHRY and CDR2 SYGVKD. The CDR3 runs 15 residues. The CDR3 protein is CAISERAAGGDTQYF.

The rearrangement links TRBV12-3 or TRBV12-4 to TRBJ2-7; without DNA, the TCRdb call of TRBD2 cannot be checked. This CDR3 contains 12 residues. CDR3 amino acids: CASSLDPREQYF.

The chain carries TRBV4-3 and TRBJ1-6; TCRdb returns TRBD1, unconfirmable since there is no DNA. CDR1 LGHNA and CDR2 YSLEER come from the germline V gene. There are 15 residues in the CDR3. CDR3 amino acids: CASSQEYDRVSPLHF.

The rearrangement links TRBV6-1 to TRBJ1-1; the TCRdb call, TRBD1, lacks DNA for checking. The germline gives CDR1 MNHNS, CDR2 SASEGT. This CDR3 spans 14 amino acids. CDR3: CASTGTVMNTEAFF.

The rearrangement uses TRBV10-3 and TRBJ2-1. The germline CDR1 and CDR2 sequences are ENHRY and SYGVKD. CDR3 length equals 11 residues. The CDR3 here is CATEDYNEQFF.

The V gene is TRBV20-1, the J gene TRBJ2-5; no DNA is available, so the TRBD1 call from TCRdb remains unchecked. Germline CDR1 DFQATT, CDR2 SNEGSKA (reference sequence). This CDR3 spans 13 amino acids. CDR3 protein: CSGGGGRGGPQYF.

The chain combines TRBV24-1 with TRBJ2-1; TCRdb names TRBD2, which stays unverified in the absence of DNA. The CDR3 has 16 amino acids. Germline CDR1 KGHDR, CDR2 SFDVKD. CDR3 region: CATSDSGLAAYNEQFF.

This sequence joins TRBV11-1 and TRBJ2-2; with no DNA, the TCRdb D assignment of TRBD1 cannot be verified. This CDR3 spans 18 amino acids. The germline CDR1 and CDR2 sequences are SGHAT and FQDESV (reference sequence). The CDR3 sequence is CASSLQRGTGSITGELFF.

The chain combines TRBV7-6 with TRBJ2-5; TCRdb picks TRBD1, but there is no DNA to check that call. The CDR3 has 16 residues. Germline V CDR1 and CDR2: SGHVS, FNYEAQ. The CDR3 loop is CASTSPDPGKQETQYF.

V is TRBV7-2 and J is TRBJ2-5; TCRdb's D call, TRBD1, is unchecked because there is no DNA. Germline CDR1 reads SGHTA; CDR2 reads FQGNSA. The CDR3 loop spans 13 amino acids. The CDR3 sequence: CASSKQGQETQYF. Complete variable domain (other parts from reference TRBV7-2 and TRBJ2-5): GAGVSQSPSNKVTEKGKDVELRCDPISGHTALYWYRQSLGQGLEFLIYFQGNSAPDKSGLPSDRFSAERTGGSVSTLTIQRTQQEDSAVYLCASSKQGQETQYFGPGTRLLVL.

V gene TRBV7-2 combines with J gene TRBJ2-7. Germline lookup yields CDR1 SGHTA and CDR2 FQGNSA. The CDR3 loop spans 13 amino acids. The CDR3 is CASSLSVSYEQYF.

The chain recombines TRBV12-3 or TRBV12-4 with TRBJ2-2; TCRdb selects TRBD2, and the lack of DNA leaves this call unchecked. This CDR3 is built from 16 residues. CDR3 sequence: CASSRPAGVFPGELFF.